The text below deals with one TCR beta chain. What it binds is not known. The length of the CDR3 is 15 residues. Germline assignment: CDR1 LNHNV and CDR2 YYDKDF (reference sequence). V lost 5 bases and J lost 0; bases outside the gene matches: 6. Profiling relied on immunoSEQ multiplex PCR, and the TCRdb table lists in-frame clones only, not all of them. The sample shows about 40,000 clones, around 84% of them seen only once. The data were taken from a study of OX40 agonist ivuxolimab in advanced cancers. Findings of the study overall: In the 0.1 to 3.0 mg/kg range, CD4+ and CD8+ blood T cells had expanded clonally by week 6.

This rearrangement joins TRBV15 to TRBJ1-1; 7 bases fit TRBD1. The sequence was obtained from an adult with an advanced solid tumor such as melanoma, head and neck, liver or kidney cancer. Material: CD4+ or CD8+ T cells sorted from blood, obtained in a trial of the OX40 agonist ivuxolimab. CDR3 DNA sequence: TGTGCCACCAGCGACCCGGGACAGATGAACACTGAAGCTTTCTTT. Translation gives CATSDPGQMNTEAFF.